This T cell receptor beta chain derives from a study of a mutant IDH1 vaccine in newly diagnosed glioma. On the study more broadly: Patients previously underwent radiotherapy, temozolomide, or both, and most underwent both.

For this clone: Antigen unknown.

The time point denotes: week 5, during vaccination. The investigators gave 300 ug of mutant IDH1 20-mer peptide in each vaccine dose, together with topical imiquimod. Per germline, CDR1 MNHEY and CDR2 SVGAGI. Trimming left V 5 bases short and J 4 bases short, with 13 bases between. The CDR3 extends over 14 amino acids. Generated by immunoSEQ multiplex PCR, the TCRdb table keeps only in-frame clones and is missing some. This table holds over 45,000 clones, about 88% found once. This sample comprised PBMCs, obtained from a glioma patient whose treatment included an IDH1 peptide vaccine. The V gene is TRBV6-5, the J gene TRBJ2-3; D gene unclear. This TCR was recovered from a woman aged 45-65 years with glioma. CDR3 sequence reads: CASSGSRGADTQYF. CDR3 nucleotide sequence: TGTGCCAGCAGTGGGTCCCGTGGCGCAGATACGCAGTATTTT.